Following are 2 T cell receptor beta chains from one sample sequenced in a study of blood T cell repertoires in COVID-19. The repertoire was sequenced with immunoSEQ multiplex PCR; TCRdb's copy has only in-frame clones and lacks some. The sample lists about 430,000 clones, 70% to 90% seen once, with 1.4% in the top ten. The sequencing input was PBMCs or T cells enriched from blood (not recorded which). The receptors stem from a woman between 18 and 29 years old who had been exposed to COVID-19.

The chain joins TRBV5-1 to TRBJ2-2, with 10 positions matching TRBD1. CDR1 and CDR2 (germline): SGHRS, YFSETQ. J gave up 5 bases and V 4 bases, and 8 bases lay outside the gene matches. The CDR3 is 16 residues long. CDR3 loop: CASSIPDRGLTGELFF. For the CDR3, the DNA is TGCGCCAGCAGCATACCTGACAGGGGGCTGACCGGGGAGCTGTTTTTT.

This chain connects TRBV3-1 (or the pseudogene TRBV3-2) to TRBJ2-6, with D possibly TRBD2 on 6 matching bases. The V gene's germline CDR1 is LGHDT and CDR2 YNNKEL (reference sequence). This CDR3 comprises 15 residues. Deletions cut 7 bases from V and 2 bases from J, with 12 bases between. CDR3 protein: CASTSRGTGANVLTF. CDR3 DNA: TGTGCCAGCACCTCACGGGGGACTGGGGCCAACGTCCTGACTTTC.